A selection of T cell receptor beta chains follows, all from one sample in a study of cytomegalovirus exposure and HLA in healthy donors. Assay: immunoSEQ multiplex PCR; the TCRdb copy retains only in-frame clones and omits some. The table has fewer than 130,000 clones, approximately 66% seen once. Source material: PBMCs. The source is a man between 35 and 55 years old in good health and CMV-seropositive. Each CDR3 is given with its conserved first and last residue. The D gene is left open where the match is weak. Clone size, where shown, is once, few, many, or a class for clones that have expanded.

>.|TRBV7-9|15|TRBD1|TRBJ1-4
TGTGCCAGCAGACGTGAGACAGGGAGTAATGAAAAACTGTTTTTT
CASRRETGSNEKLFF
>.|TRBV27|15|TRBD2|TRBJ2-3
TGTGCCAGCAGTTTATGGGGGGGACCGCCAGATACGCAGTATTTT
CASSLWGGPPDTQYF
>.|TRBV29-1|16|TRBD1|TRBJ1-2
TGCAGCGTTTTACTTCGGGACAGGAGAAAAGGATATGGCTACACCTTC
CSVLLRDRRKGYGYTF
>once|TRBV6-5|15|.|TRBJ1-1
TGTGCCAGCAGCGAAATAGGGGACTTAAACACTGAAGCTTTCTTT
CASSEIGDLNTEAFF
>.|TRBV29-1|16|TRBD2|TRBJ2-1
TGCAGCGTTGCCTCACTAGCGGGAGCTCGAGCCTATGAGCAGTTCTTC
CSVASLAGARAYEQFF
>.|TRBV4-3|17|TRBD2|TRBJ2-2
TGCGCCAGCAGCCCTATTACCGGGACTAGCGTCTCCGGGGAGCTGTTTTTT
CASSPITGTSVSGELFF
>.|TRBV7-9|16|TRBD1|TRBJ1-1
TGTGCCAGCAGCGGAGACACAGGGGGGCCGAACACTGAAGCTTTCTTT
CASSGDTGGPNTEAFF
>few|TRBV5-8|12|.|TRBJ2-5
TGTGCCAGCAGCTCAGGGTTTGGGACCCAGTACTTC
CASSSGFGTQYF
>.|TRBV6-1|13|TRBD1|TRBJ1-1
TGTGCCAGCATCGACAGGGGGGGAACTGAAGCTTTCTTT
CASIDRGGTEAFF
>.|TRBV28|17|TRBD1|TRBJ1-1
TGTGCCAGCAGAAAATGGACAGGGGGCCATTGGAACACTGAAGCTTTCTTT
CASRKWTGGHWNTEAFF
>.|TRBV29-1|16|TRBD1|TRBJ2-7
TGCAGCGTAAGGCCTGGTGGGACAGGGGGTGTTTACGAGCAGTACTTC
CSVRPGGTGGVYEQYF
>.|TRBV6-5|14|.|TRBJ2-7
TGTGCCAGCAGTTACTTCTCCGGGGACTACGAGCAGTACTTC
CASSYFSGDYEQYF
>.|TRBV30|11|.|TRBJ1-3
TGTGCCTGGGGGAGTGTAGGCACCATATATTTT
CAWGSVGTIYF
>.|TRBV5-1|16|.|TRBJ2-3
TGCGCCAGCAGCTCGGTATATAGCAAAGGCACAGATACGCAGTATTTT
CASSSVYSKGTDTQYF
>.|TRBV6-1|12|.|TRBJ2-2
TGTGCCAGCAGGGAGGAAGCCGGGGAGCTGTTTTTT
CASREEAGELFF
>.|TRBV10-3|16|TRBD1|TRBJ2-3
TGTGCCATCAGTCCGGGGACAGGTCCAGGAACAGATACGCAGTATTTT
CAISPGTGPGTDTQYF
>.|TRBV10-3|15|TRBD1|TRBJ1-3
TGTGCCATCAGTGCAGGGGACAGGGGAAGAAACACCATATATTTT
CAISAGDRGRNTIYF
>.|TRBV10-3|14|.|TRBJ2-5
TGTGCCATCAGTACCGGACAGGGAGGGGAGACCCAGTACTTC
CAISTGQGGETQYF
>.|TRBV11-2|15|TRBD1|TRBJ1-4
TGTGCCAGCAGCCCAACCGGGACAGGGGGGGAAAAACTGTTTTTT
CASSPTGTGGEKLFF
>.|TRBV28|17|TRBD2|TRBJ2-3
TGTGCCAGCAGTTTAAAGGCTAGCGGGGGCGGGCCAGATACGCAGTATTTT
CASSLKASGGGPDTQYF
>.|TRBV5-4|13|.|TRBJ2-2
TGTGCCAGCAGCGATCGGGTAGCCGGGGAGCTGTTTTTT
CASSDRVAGELFF
>.|TRBV18|12|TRBD1|TRBJ1-4
TGTGCCAGCTCAGACAGGGATGAAAAACTGTTTTTT
CASSDRDEKLFF
>.|TRBV27|15|TRBD1|TRBJ1-4
TGTGCCAGCAGTTTACTCAGGGGGTCCAATGAAAAACTGTTTTTT
CASSLLRGSNEKLFF
>.|TRBV27|13|.|TRBJ2-5
TGTGCCAGCAGTTTCTCTCGTCAGGAGACCCAGTACTTC
CASSFSRQETQYF
>.|TRBV30|16|.|TRBJ1-5
TGTGCCTGGAGTAAACAGGGAATCTTTAGCAATCAGCCCCAGCATTTT
CAWSKQGIFSNQPQHF
>.|TRBV9|14|TRBD2|TRBJ2-5
TGTGCCAGCAGCCCCAGCGGGGTCCAAGAGACCCAGTACTTC
CASSPSGVQETQYF
>few|TRBV5-1|15|TRBD2|TRBJ2-1
TGCGCCAGCAGCTTGGGCGGGAGCTCCTACAATGAGCAGTTCTTC
CASSLGGSSYNEQFF
>.|TRBV4-1|16|TRBD1|TRBJ1-1
TGCGCCAGCAGCCAAGATGAGTACAGGGGCTACACTGAAGCTTTCTTT
CASSQDEYRGYTEAFF
>.|TRBV6-1|17|.|TRBJ2-1
TGTGCCAGCAGTGAATTGGCGGGACAGAGGGTCTACAATGAGCAGTTCTTC
CASSELAGQRVYNEQFF
>once|TRBV29-1|11|TRBD1|TRBJ1-2
TGCAGCGTAGGACAGGGCGATGGCTACACCTTC
CSVGQGDGYTF
>.|TRBV28|15|TRBD2|TRBJ2-1
TGTGCCAGCACCAGGACTAGCGGGAATTACAATGAGCAGTTCTTC
CASTRTSGNYNEQFF
>.|TRBV11-3|13|TRBD1|TRBJ2-5
TGTGCCAGCGGGGCAGGGGGCTTAGAGACCCAGTACTTC
CASGAGGLETQYF
>.|TRBV2|11|.|TRBJ2-7
TGTGCCAGCAGTGAGGGGGGTGAGCAGTACTTC
CASSEGGEQYF
>.|TRBV7-9|13|.|TRBJ1-5
TGTGCCAGCAGCAGCGGCAACAATCAGCCCCAGCATTTT
CASSSGNNQPQHF
>.|TRBV5-1|18|TRBD1|TRBJ2-2
TGCGCCAGCAGCTTAATAGATACCGGGACAGACAACACCGGGGAGCTGTTTTTT
CASSLIDTGTDNTGELFF
>.|TRBV6-5|13|.|TRBJ2-1
TGTGCCAGCAGTTCCGGGATAAGGAATGAGCAGTTCTTC
CASSSGIRNEQFF
>.|TRBV5-1|16|TRBD1|TRBJ2-4
TGCGCCAGCAGCTTGTTAGGGGGCGATTACAAAAACATTCAGTACTTC
CASSLLGGDYKNIQYF
>.|TRBV29-1|14|TRBD1|TRBJ2-2
TGCAGCGTTACAGGGGGAAGGGGTACCGGGGAGCTGTTTTTT
CSVTGGRGTGELFF
>.|TRBV11-2|14|.|TRBJ2-7
TGTGCCAGCAGCTTAAGTTCAGGGATGTACGAGCAGTACTTC
CASSLSSGMYEQYF
>.|TRBV5-4|14|.|TRBJ1-2
TGTGCCAGCAGCTTGTACGGGTCCCGGGTCGGCTACACCTTC
CASSLYGSRVGYTF
>.|TRBV18|14|.|TRBJ1-1
TGTGCCAGCTCACCACCTGGGCAGAACACTGAAGCTTTCTTT
CASSPPGQNTEAFF
>few|TRBV7-8|14|.|TRBJ2-7
TGTGCCAGCAGCTTAGCGACAGGAACCTACGAGCAGTACTTC
CASSLATGTYEQYF
>few|TRBV11-3|13|.|TRBJ2-1
TGTGCCAGCAGCTTACCGCCGGGCAATGAGCAGTTCTTC
CASSLPPGNEQFF
>.|TRBV29-1|13|TRBD2|TRBJ2-7
TGCAGCGTTACGACTAGCGGAATCTACGAGCAGTACTTC
CSVTTSGIYEQYF
>.|TRBV19|15|.|TRBJ1-5
TGTGCCAGTAGTATCATGCACGAGCCTGGTCAGCCCCAGCATTTT
CASSIMHEPGQPQHF
>few|TRBV5-5|15|.|TRBJ1-5
TGTGCCAGCAGCTTTGTCGGACAGAGCAATCAGCCCCAGCATTTT
CASSFVGQSNQPQHF
>.|TRBV10-3|15|.|TRBJ2-7
TGTGCCATCAGTGAGTCGTTGACTTACTCCTACGAGCAGTACTTC
CAISESLTYSYEQYF
>.|TRBV28|14|TRBD1|TRBJ1-5
TGTGCCAGCAGTCCGGGACAGAGCAATCAGCCCCAGCATTTT
CASSPGQSNQPQHF
>.|TRBV2|15|.|TRBJ2-1
TGTGCCAGCAGTGAAGTCGGAGAGGGCCACAATGAGCAGTTCTTC
CASSEVGEGHNEQFF